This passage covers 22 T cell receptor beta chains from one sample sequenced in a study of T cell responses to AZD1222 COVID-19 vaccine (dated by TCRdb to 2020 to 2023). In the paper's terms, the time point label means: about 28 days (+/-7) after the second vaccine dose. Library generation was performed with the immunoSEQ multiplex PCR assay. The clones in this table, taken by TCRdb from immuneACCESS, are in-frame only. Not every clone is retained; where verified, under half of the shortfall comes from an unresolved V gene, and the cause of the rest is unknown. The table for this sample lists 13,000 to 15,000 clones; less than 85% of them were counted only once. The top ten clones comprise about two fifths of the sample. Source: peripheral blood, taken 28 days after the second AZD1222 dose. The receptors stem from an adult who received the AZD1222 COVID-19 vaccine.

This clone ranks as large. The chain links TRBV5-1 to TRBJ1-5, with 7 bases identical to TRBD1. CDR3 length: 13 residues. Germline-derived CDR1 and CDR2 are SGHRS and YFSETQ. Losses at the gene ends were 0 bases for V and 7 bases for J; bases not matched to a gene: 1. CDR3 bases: TGCGCCAGCAGCTTGGAGGGGGCCCAGCCCCAGCATTTT. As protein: CASSLEGAQPQHF.

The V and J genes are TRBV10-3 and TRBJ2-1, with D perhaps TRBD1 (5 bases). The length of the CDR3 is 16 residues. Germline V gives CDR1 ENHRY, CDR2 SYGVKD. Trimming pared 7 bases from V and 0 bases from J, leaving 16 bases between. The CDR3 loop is CAITYTGASSYNEQFF. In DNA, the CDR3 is TGTGCCATCACTTATACAGGCGCGAGCTCCTACAATGAGCAGTTCTTC.

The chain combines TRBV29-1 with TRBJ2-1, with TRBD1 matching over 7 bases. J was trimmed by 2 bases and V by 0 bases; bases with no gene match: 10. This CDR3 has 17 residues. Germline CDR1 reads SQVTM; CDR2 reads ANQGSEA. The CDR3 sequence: CSVEDRSLRGPYNEQFF. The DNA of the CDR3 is TGCAGCGTTGAAGATCGGAGCTTAAGGGGGCCCTACAATGAGCAGTTCTTC.

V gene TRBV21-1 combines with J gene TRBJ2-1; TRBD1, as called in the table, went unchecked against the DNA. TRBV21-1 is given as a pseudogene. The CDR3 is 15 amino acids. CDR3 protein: CASSKVPRDHNEQFF. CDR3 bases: TGTGCCAGCAGCAAAGTTCCCAGGGATCACAATGAGCAGTTCTTC.

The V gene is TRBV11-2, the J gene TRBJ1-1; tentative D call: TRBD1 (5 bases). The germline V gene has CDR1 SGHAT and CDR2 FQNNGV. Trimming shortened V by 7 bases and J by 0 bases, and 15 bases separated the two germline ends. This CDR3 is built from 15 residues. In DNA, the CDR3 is TGTGCCAGCACTACCGTGGGGCCGTTGAACACTGAAGCTTTCTTT. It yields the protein CASTTVGPLNTEAFF.

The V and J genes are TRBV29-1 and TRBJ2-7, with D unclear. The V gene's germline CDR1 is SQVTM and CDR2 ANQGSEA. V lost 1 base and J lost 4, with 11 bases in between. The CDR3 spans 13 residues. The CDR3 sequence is CSVEGVKGYEQYF. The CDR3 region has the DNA TGCAGCGTTGAAGGGGTAAAAGGGTACGAGCAGTACTTC.

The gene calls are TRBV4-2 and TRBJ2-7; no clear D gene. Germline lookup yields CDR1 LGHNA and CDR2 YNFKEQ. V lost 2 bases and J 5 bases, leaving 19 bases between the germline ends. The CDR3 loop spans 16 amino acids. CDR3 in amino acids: CASSQNPDPRGDEQYF. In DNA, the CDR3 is TGTGCCAGCAGCCAAAACCCCGACCCCCGAGGAGACGAGCAGTACTTC.

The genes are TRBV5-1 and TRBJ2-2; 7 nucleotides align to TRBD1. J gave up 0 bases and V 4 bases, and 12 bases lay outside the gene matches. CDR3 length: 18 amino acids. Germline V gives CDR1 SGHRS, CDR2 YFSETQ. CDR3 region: CASSREQGSNANTGELFF. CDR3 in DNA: TGCGCCAGCAGCCGCGAACAGGGGTCAAACGCGAACACCGGGGAGCTGTTTTTT.

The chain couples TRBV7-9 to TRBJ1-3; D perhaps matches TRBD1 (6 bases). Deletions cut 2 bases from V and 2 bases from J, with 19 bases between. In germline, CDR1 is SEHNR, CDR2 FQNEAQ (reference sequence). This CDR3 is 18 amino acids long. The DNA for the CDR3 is TGTGCCAGCAGCTTAACCCTCGGAGGGGGGATAGCTGGAAACACCATATATTTT. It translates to CASSLTLGGGIAGNTIYF.

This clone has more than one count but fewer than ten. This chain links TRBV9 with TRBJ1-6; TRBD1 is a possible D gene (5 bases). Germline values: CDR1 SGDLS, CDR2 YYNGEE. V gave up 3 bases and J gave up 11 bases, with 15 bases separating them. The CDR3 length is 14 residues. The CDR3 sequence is CASSDSRRGPPLHF. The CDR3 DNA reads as TGTGCCAGCAGCGACTCTCGGAGGGGCCCACCCCTCCACTTT.

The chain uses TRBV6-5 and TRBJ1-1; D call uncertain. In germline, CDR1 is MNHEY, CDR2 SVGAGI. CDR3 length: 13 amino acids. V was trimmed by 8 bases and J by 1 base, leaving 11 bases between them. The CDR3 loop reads CASRVKSNTEAFF. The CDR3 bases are TGTGCCAGCCGAGTGAAGTCGAACACTGAAGCTTTCTTT.

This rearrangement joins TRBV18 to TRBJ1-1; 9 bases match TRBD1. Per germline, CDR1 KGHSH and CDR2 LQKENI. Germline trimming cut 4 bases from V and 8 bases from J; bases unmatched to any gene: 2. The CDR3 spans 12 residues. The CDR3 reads CASSRDREEAFF. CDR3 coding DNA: TGTGCCAGCTCACGGGACAGGGAGGAAGCTTTCTTT.

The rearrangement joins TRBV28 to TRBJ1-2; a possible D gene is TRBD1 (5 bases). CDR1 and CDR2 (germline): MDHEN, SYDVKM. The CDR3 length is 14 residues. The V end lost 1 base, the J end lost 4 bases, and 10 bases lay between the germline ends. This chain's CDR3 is CASSLYSGLYGYTF. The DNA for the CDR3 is TGTGCCAGCAGTTTATACTCAGGGCTCTATGGCTACACCTTC.

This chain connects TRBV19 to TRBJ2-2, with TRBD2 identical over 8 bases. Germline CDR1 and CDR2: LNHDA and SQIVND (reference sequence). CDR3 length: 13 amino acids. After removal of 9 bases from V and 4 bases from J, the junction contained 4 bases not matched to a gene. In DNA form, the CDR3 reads TGTGCCAGCCCCGGGAGGGTCACCGGGGAGCTGTTTTTT. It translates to CASPGRVTGELFF.

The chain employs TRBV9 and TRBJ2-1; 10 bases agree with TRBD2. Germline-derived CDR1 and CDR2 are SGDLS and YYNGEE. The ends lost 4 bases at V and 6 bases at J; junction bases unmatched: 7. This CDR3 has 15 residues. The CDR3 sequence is CASSPGVAGGNEQFF. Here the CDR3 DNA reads TGTGCCAGCAGCCCCGGGGTAGCGGGGGGCAATGAGCAGTTCTTC.

In DNA, the CDR3 is TGTGCCAGCAGCCCGGGACTTTGGGGGGGCACAGATACGCAGTATTTT. Translation: CASSPGLWGGTDTQYF. The rearrangement joins TRBV7-9 to TRBJ2-3, with a tentative D call TRBD2 (6 bases). CDR1 and CDR2 (germline): SEHNR, FQNEAQ (reference sequence). The CDR3 covers 16 residues. Trimming pared 5 bases from V and 1 base from J, leaving 16 bases between.

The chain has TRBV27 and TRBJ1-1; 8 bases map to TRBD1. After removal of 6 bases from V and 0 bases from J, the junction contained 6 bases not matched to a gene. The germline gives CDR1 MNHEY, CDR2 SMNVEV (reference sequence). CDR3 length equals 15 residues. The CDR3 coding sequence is TGTGCCAGCAGGGACAGGGCAATAATGAACACTGAAGCTTTCTTT. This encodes CASRDRAIMNTEAFF.

The CDR3 nucleotides read TGTGCCAGCAGCGTAAGCCCAGTCTTCACCTTAGGCTACACCTTC. It encodes CASSVSPVFTLGYTF. V is TRBV9 and J is TRBJ1-2; D is unclear. The germline V gene has CDR1 SGDLS and CDR2 YYNGEE. V gave up 1 base and J gave up 8 bases, with 18 bases separating them. This CDR3 has 15 amino acids.

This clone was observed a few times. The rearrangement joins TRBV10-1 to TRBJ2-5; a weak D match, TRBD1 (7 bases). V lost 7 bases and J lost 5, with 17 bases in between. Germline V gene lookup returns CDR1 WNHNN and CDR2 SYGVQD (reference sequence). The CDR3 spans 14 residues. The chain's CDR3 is CASKDYRGVETQYF. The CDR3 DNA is TGCGCCAGCAAGGACTACAGGGGCGTCGAGACCCAGTACTTC.

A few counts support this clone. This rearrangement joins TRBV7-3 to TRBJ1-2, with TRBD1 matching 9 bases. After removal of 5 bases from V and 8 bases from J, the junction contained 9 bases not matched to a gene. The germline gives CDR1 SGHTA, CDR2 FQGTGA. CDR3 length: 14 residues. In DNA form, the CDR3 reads TGTGCCAGCAGCCCTAATGGACAGGGGACAGGCTACACCTTC. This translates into CASSPNGQGTGYTF. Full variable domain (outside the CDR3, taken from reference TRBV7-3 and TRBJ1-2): GAGVSQTPSNKVTEKGKYVELRCDPISGHTALYWYRQSLGQGPEFLIYFQGTGAADDSGLPNDRFFAVRPEGSVSTLKIQRTERGDSAVYLCASSPNGQGTGYTFGSGTRLTVV.

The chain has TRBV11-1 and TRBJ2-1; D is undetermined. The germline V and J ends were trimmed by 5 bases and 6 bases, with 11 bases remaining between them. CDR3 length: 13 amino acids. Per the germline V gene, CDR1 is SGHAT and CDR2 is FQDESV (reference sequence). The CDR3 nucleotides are TGTGCCAGCAGCCTCCCCGGCGTCAATGAGCAGTTCTTC. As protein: CASSLPGVNEQFF.

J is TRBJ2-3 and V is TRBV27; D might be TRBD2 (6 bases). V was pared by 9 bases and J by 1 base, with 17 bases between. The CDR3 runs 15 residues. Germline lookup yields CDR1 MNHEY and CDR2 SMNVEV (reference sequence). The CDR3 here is CASREGGGGTDTQYF. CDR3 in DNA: TGTGCCAGTAGAGAGGGAGGCGGCGGCACAGATACGCAGTATTTT.